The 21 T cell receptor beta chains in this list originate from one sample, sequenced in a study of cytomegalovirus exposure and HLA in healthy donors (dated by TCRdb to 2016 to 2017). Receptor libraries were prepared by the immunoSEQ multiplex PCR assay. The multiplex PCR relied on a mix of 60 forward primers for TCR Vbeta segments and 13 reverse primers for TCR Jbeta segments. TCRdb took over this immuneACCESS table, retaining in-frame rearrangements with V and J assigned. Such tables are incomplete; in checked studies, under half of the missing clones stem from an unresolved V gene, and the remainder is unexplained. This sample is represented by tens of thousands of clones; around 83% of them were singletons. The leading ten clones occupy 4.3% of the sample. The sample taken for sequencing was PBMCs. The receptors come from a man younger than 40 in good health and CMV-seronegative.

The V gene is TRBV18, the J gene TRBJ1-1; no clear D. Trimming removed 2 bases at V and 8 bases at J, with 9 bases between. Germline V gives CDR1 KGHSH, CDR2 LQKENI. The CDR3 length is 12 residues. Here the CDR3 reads CASSPLGGEAFF. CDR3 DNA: TGTGCCAGCTCACCATTAGGAGGGGAAGCTTTCTTT.

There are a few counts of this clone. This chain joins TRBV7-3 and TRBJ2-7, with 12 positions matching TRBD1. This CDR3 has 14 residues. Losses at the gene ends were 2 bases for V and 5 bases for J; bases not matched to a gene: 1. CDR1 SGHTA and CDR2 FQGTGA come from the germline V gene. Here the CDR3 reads CASSLGTGGNEQYF. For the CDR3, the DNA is TGTGCCAGCAGCTTAGGGACAGGGGGCAACGAGCAGTACTTC.

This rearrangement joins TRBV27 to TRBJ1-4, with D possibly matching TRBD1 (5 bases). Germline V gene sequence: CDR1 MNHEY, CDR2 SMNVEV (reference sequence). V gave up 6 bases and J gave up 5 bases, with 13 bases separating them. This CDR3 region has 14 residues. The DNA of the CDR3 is TGTGCCAGCAGAACAGGACAAATAAATGAAAAACTGTTTTTT. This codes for CASRTGQINEKLFF.

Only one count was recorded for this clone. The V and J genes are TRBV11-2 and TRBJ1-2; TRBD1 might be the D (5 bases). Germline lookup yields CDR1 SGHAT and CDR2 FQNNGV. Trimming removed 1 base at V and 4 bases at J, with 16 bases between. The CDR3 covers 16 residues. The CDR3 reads CASSLGGQGMGYGYTF. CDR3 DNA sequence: TGTGCCAGCAGCTTAGGGGGTCAGGGAATGGGCTATGGCTACACCTTC.

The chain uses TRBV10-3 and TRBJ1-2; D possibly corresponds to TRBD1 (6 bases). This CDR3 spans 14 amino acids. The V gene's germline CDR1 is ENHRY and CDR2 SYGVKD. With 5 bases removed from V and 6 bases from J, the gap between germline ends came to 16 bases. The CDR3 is CAISSGGLADGYTF. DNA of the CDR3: TGTGCCATCAGTTCCGGGGGGCTCGCAGATGGCTACACCTTC.

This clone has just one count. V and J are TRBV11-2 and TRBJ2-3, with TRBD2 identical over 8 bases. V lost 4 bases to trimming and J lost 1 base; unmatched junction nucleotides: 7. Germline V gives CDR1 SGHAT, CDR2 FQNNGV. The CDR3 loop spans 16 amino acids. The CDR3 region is CASSSRAGGRTDTQYF. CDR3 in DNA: TGTGCCAGCAGCTCTAGGGCGGGGGGACGCACAGATACGCAGTATTTT.

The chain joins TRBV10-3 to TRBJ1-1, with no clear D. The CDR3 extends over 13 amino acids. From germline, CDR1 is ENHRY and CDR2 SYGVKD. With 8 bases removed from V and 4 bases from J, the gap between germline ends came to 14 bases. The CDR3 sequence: CAILGRTGTEAFF. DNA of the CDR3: TGTGCCATCCTTGGGAGGACGGGCACTGAAGCTTTCTTT.

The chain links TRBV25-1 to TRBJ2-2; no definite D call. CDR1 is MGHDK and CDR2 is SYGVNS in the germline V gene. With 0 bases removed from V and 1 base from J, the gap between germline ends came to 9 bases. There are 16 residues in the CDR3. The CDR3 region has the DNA TGTGCCAGCAGTGAATATCCCGTCTTGAACACCGGGGAGCTGTTTTTT. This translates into CASSEYPVLNTGELFF.

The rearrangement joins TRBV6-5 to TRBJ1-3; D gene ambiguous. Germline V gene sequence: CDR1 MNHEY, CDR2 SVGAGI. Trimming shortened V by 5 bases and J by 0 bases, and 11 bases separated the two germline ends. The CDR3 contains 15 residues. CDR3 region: CASSNTGVSGNTIYF. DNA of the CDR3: TGTGCCAGCAGTAACACTGGAGTCTCTGGAAACACCATATATTTT.

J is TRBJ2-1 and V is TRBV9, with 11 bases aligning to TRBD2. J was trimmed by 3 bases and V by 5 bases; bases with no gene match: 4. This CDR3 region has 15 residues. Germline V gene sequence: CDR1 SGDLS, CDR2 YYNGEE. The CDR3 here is CASSHTSGGYNEQFF. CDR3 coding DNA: TGTGCCAGCAGTCATACTAGCGGGGGCTACAATGAGCAGTTCTTC.

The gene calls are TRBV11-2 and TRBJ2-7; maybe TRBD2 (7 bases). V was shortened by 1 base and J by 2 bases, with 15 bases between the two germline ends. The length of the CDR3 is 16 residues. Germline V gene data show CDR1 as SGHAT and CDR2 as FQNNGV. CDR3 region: CASSLGRGRGAYEQYF. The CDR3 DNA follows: TGTGCCAGCAGCTTAGGACGAGGGAGGGGGGCCTACGAGCAGTACTTC.

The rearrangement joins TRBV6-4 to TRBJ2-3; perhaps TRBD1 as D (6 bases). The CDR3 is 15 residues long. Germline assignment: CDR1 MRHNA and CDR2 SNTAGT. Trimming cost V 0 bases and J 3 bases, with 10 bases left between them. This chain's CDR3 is CASSDSGAGTDTQYF. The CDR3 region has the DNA TGTGCCAGCAGTGACTCGGGGGCCGGGACAGATACGCAGTATTTT.

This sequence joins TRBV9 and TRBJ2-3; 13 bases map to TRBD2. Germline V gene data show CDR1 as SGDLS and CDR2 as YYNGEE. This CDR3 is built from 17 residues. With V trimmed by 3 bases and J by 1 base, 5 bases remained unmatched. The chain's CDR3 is CASSAVLAGGGTDTQYF. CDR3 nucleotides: TGTGCCAGCAGCGCCGTACTAGCGGGGGGGGGCACAGATACGCAGTATTTT.

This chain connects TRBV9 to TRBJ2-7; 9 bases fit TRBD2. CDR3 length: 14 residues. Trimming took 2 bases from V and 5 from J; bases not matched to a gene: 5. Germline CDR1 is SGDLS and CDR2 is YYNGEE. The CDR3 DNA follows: TGTGCCAGCAGCGTGGGCGGGGGGGCCGACGAGCAGTACTTC. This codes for CASSVGGGADEQYF.

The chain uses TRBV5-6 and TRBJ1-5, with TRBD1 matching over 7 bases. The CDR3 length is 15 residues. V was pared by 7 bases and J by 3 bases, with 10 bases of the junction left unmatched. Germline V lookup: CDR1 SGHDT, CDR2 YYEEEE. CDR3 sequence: CASARGTAFNQPQHF. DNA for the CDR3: TGTGCCAGCGCACGGGGGACAGCCTTCAATCAGCCCCAGCATTTT.

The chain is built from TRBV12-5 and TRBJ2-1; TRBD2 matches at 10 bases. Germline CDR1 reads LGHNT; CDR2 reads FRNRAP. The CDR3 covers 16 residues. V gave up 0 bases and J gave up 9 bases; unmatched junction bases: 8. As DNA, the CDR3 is TGTGCTAGTGGTTTGGTACCCGGACTAGCGGTCACTGAGCAGTTCTTC. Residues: CASGLVPGLAVTEQFF.

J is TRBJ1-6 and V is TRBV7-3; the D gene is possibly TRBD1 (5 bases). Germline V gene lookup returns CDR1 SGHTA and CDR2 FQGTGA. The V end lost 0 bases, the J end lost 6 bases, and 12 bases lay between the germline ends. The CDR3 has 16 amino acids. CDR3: CASSLTGTGGNSPLHF. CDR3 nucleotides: TGTGCCAGCAGCTTAACGGGTACGGGGGGTAATTCACCCCTCCACTTT.

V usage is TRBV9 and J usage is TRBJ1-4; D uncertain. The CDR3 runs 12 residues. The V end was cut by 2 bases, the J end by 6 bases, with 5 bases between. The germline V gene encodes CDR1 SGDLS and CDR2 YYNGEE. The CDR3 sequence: CASSVGDEKLFF. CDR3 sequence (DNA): TGTGCCAGCAGCGTCGGGGATGAAAAACTGTTTTTT.

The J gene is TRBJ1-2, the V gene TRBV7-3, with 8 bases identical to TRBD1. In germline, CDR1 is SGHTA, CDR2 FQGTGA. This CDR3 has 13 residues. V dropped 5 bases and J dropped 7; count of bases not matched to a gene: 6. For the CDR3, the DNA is TGTGCCAGCAGCCAAGCAGGGGGCAGTGGCTACACCTTC. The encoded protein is CASSQAGGSGYTF.

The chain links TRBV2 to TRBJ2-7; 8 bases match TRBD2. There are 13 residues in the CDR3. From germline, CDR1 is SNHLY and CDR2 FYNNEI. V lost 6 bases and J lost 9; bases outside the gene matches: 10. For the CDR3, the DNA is TGTGCCAGCAGGTCCGGGACTAGTGGTGGGCAGTACTTC. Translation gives CASRSGTSGGQYF.

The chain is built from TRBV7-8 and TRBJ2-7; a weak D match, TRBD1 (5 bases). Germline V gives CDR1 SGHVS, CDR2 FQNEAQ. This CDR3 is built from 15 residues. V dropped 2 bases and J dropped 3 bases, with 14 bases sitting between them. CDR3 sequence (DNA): TGTGCCAGCAGCTTAATGCGGCTAGGGGACTACGAGCAGTACTTC. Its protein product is CASSLMRLGDYEQYF. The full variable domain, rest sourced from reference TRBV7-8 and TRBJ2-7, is GAGVSQSPRYKVAKRGQDVALRCDPISGHVSLFWYQQALGQGPEFLTYFQNEAQLDKSGLPSDRFFAERPEGSVSTLKIQRTQQEDSAVYLCASSLMRLGDYEQYFGPGTRLTVT.